The 10 T cell receptor beta chains below all came from one sample that was sequenced in a study of cytomegalovirus exposure and HLA in healthy donors. Researchers ran the PCR with 60 Vbeta and 13 Jbeta primers. Assay: immunoSEQ multiplex PCR; the TCRdb copy retains only in-frame clones and omits some. This sample carries 110,000 to 150,000 clones, roughly 10% of them seen once, and the ten largest clones take around 1.9%. The specimen was PBMCs. The receptors here all came from a male donor in good health and CMV-seronegative.

V gene TRBV7-2 combines with J gene TRBJ2-1; the match to TRBD2 covers 8 bases. Germline V gives CDR1 SGHTA, CDR2 FQGNSA. CDR3 size: 15 residues. Trimming cost V 5 bases and J 0 bases; bases outside gene matches: 3. The CDR3 loop reads CASSRSGDSYNEQFF. The CDR3 region has the DNA TGTGCCAGCAGCCGTAGCGGGGACTCCTACAATGAGCAGTTCTTC.

The chain combines TRBV28 with TRBJ1-3; D uncertain. Trimming pared 7 bases from V and 4 bases from J, leaving 14 bases between. This CDR3 spans 14 amino acids. Germline V gene sequence: CDR1 MDHEN, CDR2 SYDVKM. CDR3 in DNA: TGTGCCAGCAAATCCGGGGTTATGGGAAACACCATATATTTT. This translates into CASKSGVMGNTIYF.

This clone was observed a handful of times. The chain joins TRBV19 to TRBJ2-3; TRBD2 aligns across 9 bases. The germline V gene encodes CDR1 LNHDA and CDR2 SQIVND (reference sequence). After removal of 3 bases from V and 3 bases from J, the junction contained 7 bases not matched to a gene. The CDR3 loop spans 16 amino acids. In DNA, the CDR3 is TGTGCCAGTAGTATCGGAGCTAGCGGGAAGACAGATACGCAGTATTTT. As protein: CASSIGASGKTDTQYF.

V and J are TRBV4-3 and TRBJ2-3, with unresolved D. The CDR3 has 15 amino acids. V was cut by 2 bases and J by 1 base, with 10 bases left in between. Per the germline V gene, CDR1 is LGHNA and CDR2 is YSLEER. CDR3 loop: CASSQRPSRTDTQYF. The CDR3 bases are TGCGCCAGCAGCCAACGACCTAGTCGCACAGATACGCAGTATTTT.

This chain uses TRBV19 with TRBJ1-3, with D maybe TRBD1 (6 bases). Germline V gene data show CDR1 as LNHDA and CDR2 as SQIVND (reference sequence). The CDR3 runs to 14 residues. V was trimmed by 5 bases and J by 4 bases, leaving 12 bases between them. The chain's CDR3 is CASSARGAGNTIYF. The CDR3 DNA follows: TGTGCCAGTAGTGCCAGGGGCGCCGGAAACACCATATATTTT.

V usage is TRBV7-2 and J usage is TRBJ2-7; 9 bases match TRBD1. V was clipped by 3 bases and J by 0 bases; unmatched bases: 15. Germline assignment: CDR1 SGHTA and CDR2 FQGNSA. There are 19 residues in the CDR3. Here the CDR3 DNA reads TGTGCCAGCAGCTTGATGGCCGGGACAGGGAGAATCTTCTCCTACGAGCAGTACTTC. The encoded protein is CASSLMAGTGRIFSYEQYF.

This chain links TRBV12-2 with TRBJ2-7; TRBD2 was called by the table and not checked on the DNA. TRBV12-2 is a pseudogene segment. The CDR3 contains 17 residues. CDR3 DNA: TGTGCAAGTCGCTTAGTGGCTTCAGGCGGGAGGGTCTACGAGCAGTACTTC. Protein sequence: CASRLVASGGRVYEQYF.

A few counts support this clone. The V and J genes are TRBV19 and TRBJ1-2; no reliable D call. Looked up from germline, CDR1 is LNHDA and CDR2 is SQIVND (reference sequence). V was shortened by 7 bases and J by 8 bases, with 14 bases between the two germline ends. The CDR3 is made up of 12 amino acids. Here the CDR3 reads CASTLSGEGYTF. The CDR3 coding sequence is TGTGCCAGTACCTTATCCGGGGAAGGCTACACCTTC.

The rearrangement links TRBV19 to TRBJ1-5, with D uncertain. The CDR3 is 15 amino acids. CDR1 is LNHDA, CDR2 SQIVND, per germline (reference sequence). Trimming shortened V by 5 bases and J by 4 bases, and 15 bases separated the two germline ends. This CDR3 is CASSPRRQQNQPQHF. Here the CDR3 DNA reads TGTGCCAGTAGTCCGCGGCGTCAGCAAAATCAGCCCCAGCATTTT.

The chain links TRBV6-5 to TRBJ1-6, with 8 bases aligning to TRBD1. Per germline, CDR1 MNHEY and CDR2 SVGAGI. V shed 6 bases and J 10 bases; nucleotides not matched to a gene: 8. The CDR3 loop spans 14 amino acids. Here the CDR3 reads CASRLTGVGSPLHF. CDR3 coding DNA: TGTGCCAGCAGGTTGACAGGGGTCGGGTCACCCCTCCACTTT.